The present T cell receptor (beta chain) was sequenced within a study of blood T cells in healthy people across ages. Study conclusions and caveats: With age, beta diversity per million T cells declined roughly linearly, significantly by roughly 40. The long-lived group displayed more naive CD4+ cells, plus higher diversity, than the aged donors did.

Every donor provided roughly 9.1 milliliters of peripheral blood. Then a second PCR, running roughly 7 to 12 cycles, was carried out with a sample-barcoded 5' primer and a J-beta primer mix. TCRdb ran MiXCR on the 5' RACE reads and lists one entry per CDR3 protein. The sample lists 1.5 million to 2 million distinct CDR3 sequences; roughly 28% were seen once. This clonotype was found many times. Its antigen is still unknown. Germline loops: CDR1 MNHEY, CDR2 SMNVEV (reference sequence). The CDR3 length is 13 residues. Trimming took 7 bases from V and 1 from J, leaving 11 bases between them. Material: blood. The chain has TRBV27 and TRBJ2-7; a weak D match, TRBD1 (6 bases). The receptor was derived from a woman in her twenties or thirties in good health. The chain's CDR3 is CASISQGSYEQYF. The CDR3 nucleotides are TGTGCCAGCATCTCCCAGGGGTCCTACGAGCAGTACTTC.